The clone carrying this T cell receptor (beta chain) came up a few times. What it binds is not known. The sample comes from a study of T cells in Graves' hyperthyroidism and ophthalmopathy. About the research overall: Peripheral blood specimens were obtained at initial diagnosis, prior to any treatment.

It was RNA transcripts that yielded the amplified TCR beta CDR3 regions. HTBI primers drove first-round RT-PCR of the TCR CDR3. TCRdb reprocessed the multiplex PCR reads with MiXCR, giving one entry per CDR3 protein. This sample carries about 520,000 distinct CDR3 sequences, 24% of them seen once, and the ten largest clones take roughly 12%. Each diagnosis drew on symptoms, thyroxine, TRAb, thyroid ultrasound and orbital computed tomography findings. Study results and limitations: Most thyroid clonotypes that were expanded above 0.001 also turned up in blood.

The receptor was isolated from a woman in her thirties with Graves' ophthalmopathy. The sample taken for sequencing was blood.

The chain's CDR3 is CASSLRGDYTEAFF. CDR3 nucleotide sequence: TGTGCCAGCAGTTTGAGGGGGGACTACACTGAAGCTTTCTTT. The J gene is TRBJ1-1, the V gene TRBV12-3 or TRBV12-4; maybe TRBD1 (6 bases). V dropped 3 bases and J dropped 3 bases, with 11 bases sitting between them. There are 14 residues in the CDR3.